The source of this TCR beta chain is a study of sequential checkpoint blockade in melanoma. Described treatment: randomized to nivolumab then ipilimumab (arm A) or the reverse (arm B). Between the trimmed V and J ends, which lost 2 bases and 4 bases, there was a span of 11 bases. The V gene's germline CDR1 is MNHEY and CDR2 SMNVEV (reference sequence). The CDR3 spans 14 residues. Some clones are missing from TCRdb's copy, which holds only in-frame ones; the method was immunoSEQ multiplex PCR. The sample consists of some 17,000 clones, approximately 80% of them appearing once. This receptor was obtained from a human donor with melanoma. V and J are TRBV27 and TRBJ1-2, with D maybe TRBD1 (5 bases). Source: CD8+ T cells sorted from blood (inferred from file names), taken from a patient given nivolumab and ipilimumab in sequence. In nucleotides, the CDR3 is TGTGCCAGCAGTTTACGGGGGTTCGGCTATGGCTACACCTTC. The encoded protein is CASSLRGFGYGYTF.